This T cell receptor beta chain was captured in a study of blood T cells in healthy people across ages (dated by TCRdb to 2013 to 2016). About the study as a whole: In model experiments, template switching captured roughly one uniquely barcoded TCR beta cDNA molecule for every two T cells. To track age-related changes in TCR beta repertoire diversity, the study relied on deep sequencing normalized with unique cDNA molecular identifiers. Four age groups were formed from the donors: young (average roughly 15 years), middle-aged (more than 35), aged (62) and long-lived (less than 85). Donors of different ages were randomly distributed across sequencing lanes to avoid experimental bias. Using the same blood draw, the study looked at two additional independent replicas of 1 million unique cDNA reads for two donors, one aged 18 to 30 and the other aged 80 or older.

Donors were a few dozen systemically healthy Caucasian individuals from Russia aged roughly 6 to 90 years. Each donor gave ten milliliters of peripheral blood, collected into EDTA-treated Vacutainer tubes. Ficoll-Paque density-gradient centrifugation was used to isolate PBMCs, with at least 6.5 million per sample. Trizol reagent was used to extract total RNA from the PBMCs, yielding at least 5.5 micrograms per sample. For every donor, an aliquot of PBMCs went through flow cytometry to measure the percentages of naive CD45RAhigh/CD27high T cells. The library came from 5' RACE. For sequencing, an Illumina HiSeq 2500 was employed. A second PCR of roughly 6 to 11 cycles was run with a J-beta primer mix and a sample-barcoded 5' primer. A template-switch 5' adaptor carrying 12 random nucleotides introduced a unique molecular identifier onto each TCR beta cDNA molecule. Each sample yielded at least 2.5 million CDR3-containing paired-end reads. The Mint cDNA synthesis kit, primed by a TRBC-specific oligonucleotide, was used to synthesize first-strand cDNA from all RNA. All cDNA was treated with uracil-DNA glycosylase and then went through a first 18-cycle PCR with the universal primers M1SS and BC2_uni_R. On the authors' methods: Each sample was normalized by randomly selecting 1 million high-quality reads, each carrying a distinct molecular identifier. Reads sharing molecular identifiers were discarded rather than binned into consensus sequences. MiTCR, run with a Q25 quality threshold and the strictest error-elimination algorithm, handled CDR3 identification, clonotype clustering and error correction. A nonparametric unseen species model with Euler transformation was used to estimate a lower bound on total TCR beta diversity. The raw public data were reprocessed by TCRdb itself: fastp quality trimming at Q25, MiXCR clonotype calling, in-frame beta chains only. Duplicate CDR3 protein sequences are folded into a single record with the most common DNA and genes. These V and J calls derive from TCRdb rather than the authors' analysis. Counted in this sample were over 950,000 distinct CDR3 sequences; less than 45% of them appeared once. The top ten clones comprise about an eighth of the sample.

About this clonotype itself: This clone's antigen is unknown. Possible read error: a much larger clone is one base away.

Study-wide conclusions, independent of this receptor: Compared with the aged group, the long-lived group had more naive CD4+ T cells, fewer expanded clones and increased TCR diversity, suggesting age selection. There was a strong correlation between observed TCR beta diversity and the percentage of naive T cells measured by flow cytometry. Estimates of total diversity from one million sequenced T cells were regarded as lower bounds and underestimates. Because the CMV infection status of the donors was unknown, age-related changes in expanded clonotypes may potentially have been confounded. Bulk unsorted PBMC profiling prevented conclusive comparison of naive and antigen-experienced compartments. Observed TCR beta diversity per million T cells fell roughly linearly with age, and a significant reduction was already apparent by age approximately 41.

The germline V gene sets CDR1 to SQVTM and CDR2 to ANQGSEA. The CDR3 runs 11 residues from the cysteine to the phenylalanine. The DNA shown is the 33-base CDR3, in frame from base 1. V lost 6 bases and J lost 8 bases; the stretch between them is 10 bases long. The sequenced material came from blood. The TCR originated in a man between 18 and 29 years old in good health. The chain was built from TRBV29-1 and TRBJ1-4, with no D gene named confidently. The CDR3 here reads CSVADNEKLFF. The nucleotides read TGCAGCGTGGCCGACAACGAAAAACTGTTTTTT.